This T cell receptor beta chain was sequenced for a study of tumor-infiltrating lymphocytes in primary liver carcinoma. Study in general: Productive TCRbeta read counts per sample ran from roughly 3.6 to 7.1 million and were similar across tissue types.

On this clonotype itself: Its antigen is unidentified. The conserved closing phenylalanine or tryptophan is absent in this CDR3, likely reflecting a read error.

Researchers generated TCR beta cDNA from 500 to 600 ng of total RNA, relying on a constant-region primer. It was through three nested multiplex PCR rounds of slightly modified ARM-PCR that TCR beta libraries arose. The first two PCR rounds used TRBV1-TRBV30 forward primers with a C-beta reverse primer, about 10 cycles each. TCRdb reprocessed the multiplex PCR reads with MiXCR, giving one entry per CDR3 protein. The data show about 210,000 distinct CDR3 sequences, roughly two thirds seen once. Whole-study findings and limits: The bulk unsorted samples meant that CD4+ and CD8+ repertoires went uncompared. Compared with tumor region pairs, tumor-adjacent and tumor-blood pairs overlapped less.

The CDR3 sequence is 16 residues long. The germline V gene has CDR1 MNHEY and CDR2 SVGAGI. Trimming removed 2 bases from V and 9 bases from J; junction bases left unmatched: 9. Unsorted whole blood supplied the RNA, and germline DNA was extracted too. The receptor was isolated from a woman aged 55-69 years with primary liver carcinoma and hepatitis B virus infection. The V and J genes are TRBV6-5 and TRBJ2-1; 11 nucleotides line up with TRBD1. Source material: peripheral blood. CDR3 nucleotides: TGTGCCAGCAGTTACCTAAGGGACAGGGGGGGGAGTGAGCAGTTCTCC. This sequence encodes CASSYLRDRGGSEQFS.